This T cell receptor (beta chain) was obtained from a study of CD4+ T cells in melanoma (dated by TCRdb to 2021 to 2024). A note on the overall study: Neoantigen-specific CD4+ T cells in human melanoma were what the study investigated. Results the study describes overall, beyond this receptor: Neoantigen-specific CD4+ T cells were reported to be correlated with the function of CD8+ T cells, macrophages and B cells. Neoantigen-specific CD4+ T cells in melanoma were reported to show diverse differentiation states.

V is clipped by 0 bases and J by 0 bases, and the sequence between their germline boundaries is 12 bases long. CDR1 and CDR2 (LGHNA, YSLEER) derive from the germline V gene. The CDR3 has 18 amino acids, counting the end cysteine and phenylalanine. Only the CDR3 DNA is retained, 54 bases long and in frame from the first base. The library came from the immunoSEQ multiplex PCR assay. TCRdb took over this immuneACCESS table, retaining in-frame rearrangements with V and J assigned. Such tables are incomplete; in checked studies, under half of the missing clones stem from an unresolved V gene, and the remainder is unexplained. This sample is represented by about 55,000 clones; almost 70% of them were singletons. The top ten clones comprise roughly 4.4% of the sample. Only a few counts were recorded for this clone. Its antigen is unknown. No base quality values were provided; no much bigger clone lies one nucleotide off.

Donors were patients with melanoma. The clonotype comes from a human donor with melanoma. The sequence links TRBV4-3 to TRBJ2-6; too little of a D gene remains to name it. The sample comprised tumor tissue. The CDR3 reads CASSQDFIVSSGANVLTF. The sequence in DNA is TGCGCCAGCAGCCAAGATTTCATCGTTAGCTCTGGGGCCAACGTCCTGACTTTC.